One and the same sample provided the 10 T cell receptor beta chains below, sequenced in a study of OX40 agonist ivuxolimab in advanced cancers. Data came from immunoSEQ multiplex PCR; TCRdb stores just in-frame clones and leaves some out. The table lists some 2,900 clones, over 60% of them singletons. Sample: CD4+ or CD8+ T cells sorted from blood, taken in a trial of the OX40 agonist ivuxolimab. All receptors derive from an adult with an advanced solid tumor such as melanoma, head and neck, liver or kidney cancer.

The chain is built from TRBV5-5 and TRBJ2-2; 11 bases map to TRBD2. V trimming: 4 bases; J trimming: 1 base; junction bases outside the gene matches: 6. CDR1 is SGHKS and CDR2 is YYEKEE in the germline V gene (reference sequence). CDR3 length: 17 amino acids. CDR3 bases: TGTGCCAGCAGCGGGCTCGGGACTAGCGGGAACACCGGGGAGCTGTTTTTT. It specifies CASSGLGTSGNTGELFF.

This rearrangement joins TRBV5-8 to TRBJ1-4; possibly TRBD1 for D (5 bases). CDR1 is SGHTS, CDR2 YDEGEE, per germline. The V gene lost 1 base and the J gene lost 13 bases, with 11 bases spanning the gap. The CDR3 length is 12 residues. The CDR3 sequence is CASSLLLRGLFF. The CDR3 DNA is TGTGCCAGCAGCTTGCTGTTAAGGGGACTGTTTTTT.

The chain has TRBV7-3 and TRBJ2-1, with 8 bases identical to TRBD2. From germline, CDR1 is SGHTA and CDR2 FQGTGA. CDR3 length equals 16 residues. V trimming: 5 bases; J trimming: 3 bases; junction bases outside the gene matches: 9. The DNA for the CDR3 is TGTGCCAGCAGCAACCCCACAGCGGGAGACTACAATGAGCAGTTCTTC. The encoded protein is CASSNPTAGDYNEQFF.

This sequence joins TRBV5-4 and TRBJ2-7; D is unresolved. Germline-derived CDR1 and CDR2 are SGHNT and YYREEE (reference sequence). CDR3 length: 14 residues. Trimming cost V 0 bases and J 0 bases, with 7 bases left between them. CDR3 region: CASSLDGISYEQYF. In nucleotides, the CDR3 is TGTGCCAGCAGCTTGGACGGAATCTCCTACGAGCAGTACTTC.

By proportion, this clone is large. The CDR3 DNA reads as TGCGCCAGCAGCCATTACCAAGAGCAGTACTTC. Amino acids: CASSHYQEQYF. The J gene is TRBJ2-7, the V gene TRBV5-1, with unresolved D. The V end was cut by 4 bases, the J end by 7 bases, with 9 bases between. This CDR3 is built from 11 residues. Germline lookup yields CDR1 SGHRS and CDR2 YFSETQ.

For the CDR3, the DNA is TGTGCCAGCAGCCCATCCACTTCGAATCAGCCCCAGCATTTT. Amino acid sequence: CASSPSTSNQPQHF. The V call is TRBV7-2, the J call TRBJ1-5; no definite D call. In germline, CDR1 is SGHTA, CDR2 FQGNSA. There are 14 residues in the CDR3. Trimming removed 5 bases at V and 4 bases at J, with 12 bases between.

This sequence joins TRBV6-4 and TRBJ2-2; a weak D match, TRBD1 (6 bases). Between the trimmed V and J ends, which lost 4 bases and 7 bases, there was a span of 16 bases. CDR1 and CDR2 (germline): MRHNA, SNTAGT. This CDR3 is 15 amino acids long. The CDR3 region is CASSVVGGANGELFF. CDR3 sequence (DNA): TGTGCCAGCAGTGTGGTTGGGGGCGCGAACGGGGAGCTGTTTTTT.

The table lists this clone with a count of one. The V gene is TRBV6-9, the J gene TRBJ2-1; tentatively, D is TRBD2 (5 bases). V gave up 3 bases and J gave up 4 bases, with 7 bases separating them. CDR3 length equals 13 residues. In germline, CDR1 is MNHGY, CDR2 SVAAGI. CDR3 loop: CASSYGEYNEQFF. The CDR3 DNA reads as TGTGCCAGCAGTTACGGGGAGTACAATGAGCAGTTCTTC.

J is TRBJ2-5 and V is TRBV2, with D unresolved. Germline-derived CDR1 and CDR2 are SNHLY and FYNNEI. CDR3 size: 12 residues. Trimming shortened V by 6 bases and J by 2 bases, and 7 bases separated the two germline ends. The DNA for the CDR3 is TGTGCCAGCAGGGCAGTACAAGAGACCCAGTACTTC. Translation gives CASRAVQETQYF.

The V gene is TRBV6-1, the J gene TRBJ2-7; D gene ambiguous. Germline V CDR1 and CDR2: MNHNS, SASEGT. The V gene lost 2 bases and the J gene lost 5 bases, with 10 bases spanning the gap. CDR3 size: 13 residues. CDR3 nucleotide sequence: TGTGCCAGCAGTGAAACCTATCGGGACGAGCAGTACTTC. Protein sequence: CASSETYRDEQYF.